This T cell receptor beta chain was observed in a study of cytomegalovirus exposure and HLA in healthy donors. Findings and caveats of the study: According to reports, the classifier identified cytomegalovirus status with high specificity and sensitivity.

Produced via immunoSEQ multiplex PCR; TCRdb's table is partial and in-frame only. The sample comprises about 150,000 clones, about 86% of which are singletons, and 2% to 2.5% rests with the top ten. The V gene's germline CDR1 is MNHEY and CDR2 SVGAGI. This CDR3 is built from 15 residues. V lost 5 bases and J lost 6; bases outside the gene matches: 7. About this clone: Its antigen is undetermined.

The chain carries TRBV6-5 and TRBJ2-1, with TRBD1 identical over 10 bases. Sample: PBMCs. This receptor was identified in a human donor in good health. CDR3 DNA sequence: TGTGCCAGCAGTCCAGACAGGGGGCCTACCAATGAGCAGTTCTTC. This sequence encodes CASSPDRGPTNEQFF.